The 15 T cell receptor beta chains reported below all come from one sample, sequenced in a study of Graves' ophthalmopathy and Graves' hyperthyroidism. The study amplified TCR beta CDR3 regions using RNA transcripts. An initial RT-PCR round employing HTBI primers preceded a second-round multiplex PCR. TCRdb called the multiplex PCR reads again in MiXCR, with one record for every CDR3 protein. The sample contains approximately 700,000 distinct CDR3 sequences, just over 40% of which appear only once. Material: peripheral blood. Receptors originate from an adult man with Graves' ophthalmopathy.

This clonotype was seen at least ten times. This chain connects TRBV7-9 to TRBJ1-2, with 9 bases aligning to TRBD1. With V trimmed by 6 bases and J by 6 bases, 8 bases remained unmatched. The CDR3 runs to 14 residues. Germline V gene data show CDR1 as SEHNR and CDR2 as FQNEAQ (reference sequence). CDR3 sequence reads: CASSFLRDRDGYTF. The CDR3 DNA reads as TGTGCCAGCAGTTTCCTCCGGGACAGGGATGGCTACACCTTC.

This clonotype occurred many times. CDR3 in amino acids: CASSQLRQGSGNTIYF. The CDR3 DNA reads TGTGCCAGCAGCCAGCTTCGACAGGGCTCTGGAAACACCATATATTTT. V gene TRBV14 combines with J gene TRBJ1-3, with 7 bases fitting TRBD1. The CDR3 totals 16 residues. Germline V lookup: CDR1 SGHDN, CDR2 FVKESK. With 3 bases clipped from V and 0 bases from J, the junction kept 5 bases outside the gene matches.

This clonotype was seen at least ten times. The DNA for the CDR3 is TGCAGTGCTAGGGAACAGGGTGGAAACACCATATATTTT. Its translation is CSAREQGGNTIYF. This chain uses TRBV20-1 with TRBJ1-3; a possible D gene is TRBD1 (6 bases). CDR1 and CDR2 from the germline V gene are DFQATT and SNEGSKA (reference sequence). V lost 3 bases to trimming and J lost 3 bases, with 9 bases between them. CDR3 size: 13 residues.

The CDR3 region is CASSFGASDDEQYF. DNA of the CDR3: TGTGCCAGCAGCTTCGGGGCGTCGGATGACGAGCAGTACTTC. The genes are TRBV5-4 and TRBJ2-7, with D possibly called TRBD1 or TRBD2 (5 bases each). CDR1 and CDR2 (germline): SGHNT, YYREEE (reference sequence). The CDR3 runs to 14 residues. Trimming pared 2 bases from V and 5 bases from J, leaving 14 bases between.

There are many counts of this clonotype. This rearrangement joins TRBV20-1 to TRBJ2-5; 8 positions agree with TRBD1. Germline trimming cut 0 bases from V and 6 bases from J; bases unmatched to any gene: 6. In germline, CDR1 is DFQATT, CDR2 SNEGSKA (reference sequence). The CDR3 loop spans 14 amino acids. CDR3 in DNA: TGCAGTGCTAGAGATCCGCGACAGGGGCAGACCCAGTACTTC. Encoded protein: CSARDPRQGQTQYF.

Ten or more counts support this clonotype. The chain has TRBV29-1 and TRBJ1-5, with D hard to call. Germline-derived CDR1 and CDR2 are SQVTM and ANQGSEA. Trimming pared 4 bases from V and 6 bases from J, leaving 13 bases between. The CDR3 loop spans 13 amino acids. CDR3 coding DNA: TGCAGCGTTGCGGTATCGTTGGGTCAGCCCCAGCATTTT. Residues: CSVAVSLGQPQHF.

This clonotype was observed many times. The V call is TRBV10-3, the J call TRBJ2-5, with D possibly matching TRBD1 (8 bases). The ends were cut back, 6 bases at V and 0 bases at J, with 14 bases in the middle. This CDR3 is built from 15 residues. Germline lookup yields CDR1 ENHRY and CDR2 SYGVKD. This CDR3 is CAIRGGTGDQETQYF. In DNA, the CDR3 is TGTGCCATCAGGGGGGGGACAGGAGACCAAGAGACCCAGTACTTC.

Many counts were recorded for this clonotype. The CDR3 here is CATGQGSNYGYTF. DNA of the CDR3: TGTGCCACCGGACAGGGAAGTAACTATGGCTACACCTTC. The chain recombines TRBV2 with TRBJ1-2; 8 bases align to TRBD1. The germline CDR1 and CDR2 sequences are SNHLY and FYNNEI. The CDR3 has 13 residues. V gave up 10 bases and J gave up 1 base; unmatched junction bases: 5. Full variable domain (rest looked up from reference TRBV2 and TRBJ1-2): EPEVTQTPSHQVTQMGQEVILRCVPISNHLYFYWYRQILGQKVEFLVSFYNNEISEKSEIFDDQFSVERPDGSNFTLKIRSTKLEDSAMYFCATGQGSNYGYTFGSGTRLTVV.

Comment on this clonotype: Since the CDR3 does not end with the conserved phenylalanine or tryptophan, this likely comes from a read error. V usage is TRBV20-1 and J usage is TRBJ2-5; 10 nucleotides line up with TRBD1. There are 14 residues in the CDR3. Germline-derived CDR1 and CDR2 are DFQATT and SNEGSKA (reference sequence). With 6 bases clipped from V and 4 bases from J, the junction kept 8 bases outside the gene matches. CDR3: CSAGGQGRGETQYV. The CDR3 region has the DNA TGCAGTGCGGGGGGACAGGGGAGGGGAGAGACCCAGTACGTC.

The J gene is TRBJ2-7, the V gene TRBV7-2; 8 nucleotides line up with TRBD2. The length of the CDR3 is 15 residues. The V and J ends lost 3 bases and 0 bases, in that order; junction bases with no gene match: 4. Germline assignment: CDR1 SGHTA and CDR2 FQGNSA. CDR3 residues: CASSFSGDSSYEQYF. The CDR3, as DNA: TGTGCCAGCAGCTTTAGCGGGGACTCCTCCTACGAGCAGTACTTC.

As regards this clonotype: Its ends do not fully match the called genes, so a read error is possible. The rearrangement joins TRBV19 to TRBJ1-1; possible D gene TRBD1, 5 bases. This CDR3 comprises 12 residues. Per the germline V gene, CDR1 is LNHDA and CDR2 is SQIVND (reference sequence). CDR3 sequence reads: CANSPQGGEAFF. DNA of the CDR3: TGTGCCAATAGCCCCCAGGGCGGTGAAGCATTCTTT. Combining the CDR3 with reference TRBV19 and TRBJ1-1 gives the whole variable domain DGGITQSPKYLFRKEGQNVTLSCEQNLNHDAMYWYRQDPGQGLRLIYYSQIVNDFQKGDIAEGYSVSREKKESFPLTVTSAQKNPTAFYLCANSPQGGEAFFGQGTRLTVV.

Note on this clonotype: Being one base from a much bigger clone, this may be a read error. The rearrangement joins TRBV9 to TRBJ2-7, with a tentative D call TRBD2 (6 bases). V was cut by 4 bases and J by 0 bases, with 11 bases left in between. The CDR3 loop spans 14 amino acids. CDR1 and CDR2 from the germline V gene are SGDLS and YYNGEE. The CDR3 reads CASSKGLSSYEQYF. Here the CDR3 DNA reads TGTGCCAGCAGCAAGGGACTTAGCTCCTACGAGCAGTACTTC.

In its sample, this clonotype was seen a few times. CDR3 DNA sequence: TGTGCCACCAGTGACGGGCCCACAGATACGCAGTATTTT. The encoded protein is CATSDGPTDTQYF. This chain connects TRBV24-1 to TRBJ2-3; D is ambiguous. CDR1 and CDR2 from the germline V gene are KGHDR and SFDVKD. V shed 4 bases and J shed 2 bases, with 6 bases lying between them. The CDR3 extends over 13 amino acids.

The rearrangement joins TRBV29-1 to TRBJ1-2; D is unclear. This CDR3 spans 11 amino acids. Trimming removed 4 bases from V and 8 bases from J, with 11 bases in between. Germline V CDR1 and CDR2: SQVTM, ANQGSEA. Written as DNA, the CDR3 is TGCAGCGTTGTTGAGATGGGGGGCTACACCTTC. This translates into CSVVEMGGYTF.

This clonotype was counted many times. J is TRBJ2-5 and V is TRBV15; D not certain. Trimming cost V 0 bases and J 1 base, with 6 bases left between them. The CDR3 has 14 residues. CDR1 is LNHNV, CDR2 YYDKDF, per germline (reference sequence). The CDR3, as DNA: TGTGCCACCAGCAGAGACAGATTCCAAGAGACCCAGTACTTC. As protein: CATSRDRFQETQYF.